This T cell receptor (beta chain) appears in the sequencing data of a study of CD8 T cells in ankylosing spondylitis. Using its own MiXCR run on the 5' RACE reads, TCRdb lists one record per CDR3 protein. The sample has approximately 260,000 distinct CDR3 sequences, over 8.5% seen once. This clonotype was detected ten times or more. Sequencing input: blood, either unsorted or a sorted T cell fraction (not recorded which). This TCR was sampled from a male donor with ankylosing spondylitis or in good health (not recorded which).

CDR3 sequence: CASSLGAGQYGYTF. The CDR3 DNA is TGTGCCAGCAGTTTAGGAGCCGGCCAATATGGCTACACCTTC. This chain links TRBV12-3 or TRBV12-4 with TRBJ1-2, with D uncertain. V lost 1 base and J lost 5, with 11 bases in between. The CDR3 length is 14 residues.